The T cell receptor beta chain described here comes from a study of immune evolution from preneoplasia to lung adenocarcinoma. Assay: immunoSEQ multiplex PCR; the TCRdb copy retains only in-frame clones and omits some. The sample holds around 20,000 clones, 70% to 85% seen once. This clone was counted a single time. Because the CDR3's place on the DNA is in doubt, the DNA is left out and the CDR3 is given as listed by TCRdb. H&E slides confirmed each diagnosis, reviewed by two pathologists independently. The V gene's germline CDR1 is MDHEN and CDR2 SYDVKM. With termini counted, the CDR3 has 13 amino acids.

The chain joins TRBV28 to TRBJ2-1. The sequence was obtained from a person between 60 and 69 years old with lung adenocarcinoma. The sequencing sample was made of FFPE invasive lung adenocarcinoma tissue. This CDR3 is CASSSSPYNEQFF.